These 7 T cell receptor beta chains came from one sample sequenced in a study of T cell repertoires in cytomegalovirus infection. MiXCR, applied by TCRdb to the reads, yields one record per CDR3 protein. Seen here are under 250,000 distinct CDR3 sequences, roughly an eighth observed once, and the top ten hold 1.5% to 2%. The material sequenced was PBMCs. These receptors came from a human donor in good health (CMV status not recorded). Some clones in this sample may be carry-over from other donors' samples.

This clonotype was seen ten or more times. V gene TRBV7-2 combines with J gene TRBJ2-1; D may correspond to TRBD1 or TRBD2 (6 bases each). This CDR3 has 17 amino acids. Germline assignment: CDR1 SGHTA and CDR2 FQGNSA. V was shortened by 1 base and J by 6 bases, with 19 bases between the two germline ends. The CDR3 loop reads CASSLVSGVGGGNEQFF. CDR3 DNA sequence: TGTGCCAGCAGCTTAGTGTCCGGGGTAGGGGGAGGCAATGAGCAGTTCTTC.

Many counts were recorded for this clonotype. The V and J genes are TRBV7-2 and TRBJ2-5, with D maybe TRBD1 (9 bases). The germline V gene has CDR1 SGHTA and CDR2 FQGNSA. This CDR3 spans 14 amino acids. V was pared by 5 bases and J by 8 bases, with 18 bases between. CDR3 region: CASSPGGTGRTQYF. Written as DNA, the CDR3 is TGTGCCAGCAGCCCGGGGGGGACAGGGCGAACCCAGTACTTC.

In this sample, this clonotype turned up many times. The genes are TRBV20-1 and TRBJ2-1; TRBD2 aligns across 7 bases. Trimming removed 0 bases from V and 10 bases from J; junction bases left unmatched: 12. This CDR3 contains 15 residues. Per the germline V gene, CDR1 is DFQATT and CDR2 is SNEGSKA (reference sequence). CDR3 DNA sequence: TGCAGTGCTAGAGATCATTCGCGGGGGAGCGGCGAGCAGTTCTTC. Its protein is CSARDHSRGSGEQFF.

This chain links TRBV20-1 with TRBJ2-7; either TRBD1 or TRBD2 may supply D (6 bases each). This CDR3 spans 8 amino acids. V was pared by 5 bases and J by 13 bases, with 9 bases between. Germline V lookup: CDR1 DFQATT, CDR2 SNEGSKA (reference sequence). The CDR3 reads CSAAGHYF. The CDR3 region has the DNA TGCAGTGCTGCGGGACACTACTTC.

V and J are TRBV5-1 and TRBJ1-2; 10 positions agree with TRBD1. The CDR3 contains 17 residues. With 4 bases clipped from V and 0 bases from J, the junction kept 9 bases outside the gene matches. Germline V gene sequence: CDR1 SGHRS, CDR2 YFSETQ. CDR3 residues: CASSRGTGALANYGYTF. The CDR3, as DNA: TGCGCCAGCAGCAGGGGGACAGGGGCTCTAGCTAACTATGGCTACACCTTC. Using reference TRBV5-1 and TRBJ1-2 for the parts outside the CDR3, the full variable domain is KAGVTQTPRYLIKTRGQQVTLSCSPISGHRSVSWYQQTPGQGLQFLFEYFSETQRNKGNFPGRFSGRQFSNSRSEMNVSTLELGDSALYLCASSRGTGALANYGYTFGSGTRLTVV.

The sample holds many counts of this clonotype. This chain joins TRBV11-2 and TRBJ2-3; TRBD1 matches 11 bases. Germline V gene data show CDR1 as SGHAT and CDR2 as FQNNGV. The junction had 2 bases not matched to a gene; V was cut back by 0 bases and J by 6 bases. The CDR3 is 15 residues long. This CDR3 reads CASSLDGTGGDTQYF. In DNA form, the CDR3 reads TGTGCCAGCAGCTTAGATGGGACAGGGGGGGATACGCAGTATTTT.

This clonotype was detected ten times or more. The chain employs TRBV7-9 and TRBJ2-4, with 13 bases aligning to TRBD2. The CDR3 consists of 17 residues. Germline V lookup: CDR1 SEHNR, CDR2 FQNEAQ (reference sequence). Trimming removed 5 bases from V and 8 bases from J; junction bases left unmatched: 12. The CDR3 reads CASSHGTSGTGPHIQYF. CDR3 coding DNA: TGTGCCAGCAGCCACGGGACTAGCGGGACGGGCCCACACATTCAGTACTTC.